The clone carrying this TCR beta chain has a count of ten or more. This record comes from a study of Graves' ophthalmopathy and Graves' hyperthyroidism. Study-wide background: Being free of ophthalmopathy for 18 months of follow-up defined stable hyperthyroidism.

The study recruited hyperthyroidism patients aged 18 to 65 who were newly diagnosed, under 2 months' duration. Reliance was placed on clinical symptoms, serum thyroxine, TRAb, thyroid ultrasound and orbital computed tomography for diagnosis. V lost 4 bases, J lost 1 base, and 13 bases stayed unmatched. In germline, CDR1 is SGHVS, CDR2 FQNEAQ. The CDR3 runs to 19 residues. Transcripts of RNA were the source for amplifying TCR beta CDR3 regions. RT-PCR with HTBI primers came first, then second-round multiplex PCR. TCRdb passed the multiplex PCR reads through MiXCR, listing each CDR3 protein once. The sample has 1 million to 1.3 million distinct CDR3 sequences, 35% to 45% seen once.

The clonotype originates from an adult man with Graves' hyperthyroidism. V and J are TRBV7-8 and TRBJ2-2; 9 nucleotides agree with TRBD2. The source material was peripheral blood or thyroid tissue (not recorded which). The CDR3 here is CASSSYRAGGIRNTGELFF. DNA for the CDR3: TGTGCCAGCAGCTCCTACAGGGCGGGAGGGATACGGAACACCGGGGAGCTGTTTTTT.